This note documents a single TCR beta chain sequence. Its antigen remains undetermined. No much larger clone exists at a distance of one base, and base qualities are not known. Taken from cysteine to phenylalanine, the CDR3 has 16 residues. The only DNA kept is the CDR3, 48 bases in frame from the first base. CDR1 and CDR2 were assigned from the germline V gene (reference sequence) as LNHDA and SQIVND. V ends up 5 bases short and J 6 bases short, with an unmatched junction base count of 14. These data originate in a study of blood T cell repertoires in COVID-19 (TCRdb year 2020). At the level of the whole study: Samples covering the acute and convalescent phases of COVID-19 were provided by collaborators in the United States, Italy and Spain. Where HLA class I and class II types were available, the types were taken from metadata supplied by the sample provider, not from assay-based typing. A freely available public database, intended as a resource for researchers studying the immune response to SARS-CoV-2, is where the repertoires were released. The prospective study material was composed of cDNA or gDNA derived from T cells, B-cell-depleted T cells, or PBMCs. The sample metadata nearly always contained a de-identified subject ID, COVID-19 status, age in years and sex. Samples were obtained from the ongoing ImmuneRACE study (first 160 participants) and from over a thousand subjects provided by 6 global collaborators. Subjects who had been exposed to COVID-19, were actively infected with it, or had recovered from it provided the deeply sampled blood TCRbeta repertoires that made up the dataset. Overall study results and their limits: The amount of clinical and demographic metadata varied by source and participant and was provided uncurated.

TCRbeta CDR3 regions were amplified from genomic DNA using the immunoSEQ Assay, a bias-controlled multiplex PCR. The original pipeline was this. The number of nucleated cells in each sample was estimated by amplification of reference gene primers within the assay. To quantify the absolute abundance of each unique TCRbeta CDR3 rearrangement, sequence reads were collapsed and filtered. For each sample, productive Simpson clonality was calculated by taking the square root of Simpson's diversity index across productive rearrangements. Here the immuneACCESS table is served through TCRdb, limited to in-frame sequences with V and J called. Missing clones are a known gap in these copies; in checked studies unresolved V genes cover under half, and the rest lacks a known reason. For V, J and clone size, that table is used; D and trimming come from the DNA. This sample lists 290,000 or so clones; roughly 87% were detected once. Around 2.1% of the sample is held by the ten biggest clonotypes.

Whole blood was collected in K2EDTA tubes by collaborating institutions according to the institutions' own protocols. For TCRbeta analysis, collaborator samples were shipped as frozen whole blood, as isolated PBMCs, or as DNA extracted from either sample type. The sequence joins TRBV19 to TRBJ2-7; TRBD2 agrees with 9 junctional bases. This TCR was sampled from a man in his late teens or twenties with active or convalescent COVID-19. The sample consisted of peripheral blood. In nucleotides, the sequence is TGTGCCAGTAGTCCCTTGGCGGGGGGGAGTGTCGGCGAGCAGTACTTC. The translation is CASSPLAGGSVGEQYF.